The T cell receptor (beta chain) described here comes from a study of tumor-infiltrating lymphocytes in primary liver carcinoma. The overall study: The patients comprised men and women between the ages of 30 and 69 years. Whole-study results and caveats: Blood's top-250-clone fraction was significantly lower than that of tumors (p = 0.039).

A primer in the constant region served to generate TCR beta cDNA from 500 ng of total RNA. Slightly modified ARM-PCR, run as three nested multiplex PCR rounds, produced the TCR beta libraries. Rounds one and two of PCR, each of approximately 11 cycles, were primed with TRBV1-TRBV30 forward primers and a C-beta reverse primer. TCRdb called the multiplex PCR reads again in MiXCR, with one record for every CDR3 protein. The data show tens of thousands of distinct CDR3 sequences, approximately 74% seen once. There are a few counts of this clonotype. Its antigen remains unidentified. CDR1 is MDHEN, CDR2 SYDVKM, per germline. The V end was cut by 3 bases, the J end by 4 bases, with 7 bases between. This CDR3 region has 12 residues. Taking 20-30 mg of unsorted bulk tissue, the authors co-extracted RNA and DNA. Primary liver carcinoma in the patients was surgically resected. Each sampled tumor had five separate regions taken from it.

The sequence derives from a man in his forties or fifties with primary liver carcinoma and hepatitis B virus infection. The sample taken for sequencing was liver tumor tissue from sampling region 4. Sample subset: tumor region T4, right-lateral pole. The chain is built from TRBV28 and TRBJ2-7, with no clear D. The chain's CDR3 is CASSFQLYEQYF. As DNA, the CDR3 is TGTGCCAGCAGTTTTCAGCTATACGAGCAGTACTTC.